These 28 T cell receptor beta chains share one sample of origin, sequenced in a study of shared clonotypes between healthy human individuals. Sequencing was performed with immunoSEQ multiplex PCR; in TCRdb, only in-frame clones are kept and a portion is missing. Of over a million clones in the sample, approximately 98.5% are singletons; the top ten hold 0.36%. The source material was naive CD4+ T cells sorted from blood. The subset here: CD45RA+ positively selected. These receptors were taken from a man younger than 40 in good health.

The V gene is TRBV2, the J gene TRBJ2-7; D may be TRBD2 (6 bases). Deletions cut 7 bases from V and 2 bases from J, with 15 bases between. The CDR3 totals 14 residues. Germline CDR1 reads SNHLY; CDR2 reads FYNNEI. The CDR3 sequence: CASTEGGAAYEQYF. The CDR3 nucleotides are TGTGCCAGCACCGAAGGAGGGGCTGCCTACGAGCAGTACTTC.

The chain couples TRBV7-6 to TRBJ1-4; D gene unclear. V was shortened by 2 bases and J by 0 bases, with 7 bases between the two germline ends. Germline CDR1 and CDR2: SGHVS and FNYEAQ. The CDR3 sequence is 15 residues long. The CDR3 nucleotides are TGTGCCAGCAGCTTAAGTCTTGCAACTAATGAAAAACTGTTTTTT. This translates into CASSLSLATNEKLFF.

Turning to this clone: At the DNA level, this CDR3 is encoded by other sequences in the same sample as well. The genes are TRBV5-1 and TRBJ2-2; D not resolved. This CDR3 comprises 13 residues. The V gene's germline CDR1 is SGHRS and CDR2 YFSETQ. V was pared by 1 base and J by 5 bases, with 6 bases between. CDR3 in amino acids: CASSLTVTGELFF. The CDR3 DNA reads as TGCGCCAGCAGCTTGACCGTAACCGGGGAGCTGTTTTTT.

The chain combines TRBV10-2 with TRBJ2-1; 12 bases are a match to TRBD2. With 6 bases clipped from V and 2 bases from J, the junction kept 5 bases outside the gene matches. The germline V gene encodes CDR1 WSHSY and CDR2 SAAADI. CDR3 length: 16 amino acids. Here the CDR3 reads CASRTSGRPPYNEQFF. The DNA for the CDR3 is TGCGCCAGCAGGACTAGCGGGAGACCCCCCTACAATGAGCAGTTCTTC.

This chain connects TRBV5-1 to TRBJ2-7; 9 bases map to TRBD1. Germline V gives CDR1 SGHRS, CDR2 YFSETQ. The CDR3 length is 14 residues. V was pared by 4 bases and J by 6 bases, with 8 bases of the junction left unmatched. The CDR3, as DNA: TGCGCCAGCAGCAGTGACAGGGGGAGCAGCGAGCAGTACTTC. It codes for CASSSDRGSSEQYF.

J is TRBJ2-3 and V is TRBV5-3; 13 bases line up with TRBD2. TRBV5-3 is an open reading frame whose function is uncertain. V lost 3 bases, J lost 2 bases, and 3 bases stayed unmatched. The CDR3 runs 16 residues. The CDR3 DNA follows: TGTGCCAGAAGCTCGGGACTAGCGGGAAACACAGATACGCAGTATTTT. Amino acids: CARSSGLAGNTDTQYF.

Here the CDR3 DNA reads TGTGCCAGCAGTAGACTAGCGGGAGGGCCGAACGAGCAGTACTTC. Its translation is CASSRLAGGPNEQYF. The rearrangement uses TRBV6-1 and TRBJ2-7, with 14 bases identical to TRBD2. Unmatched junction bases numbered 5, after V lost 5 bases and J lost 5 bases. Germline CDR1 reads MNHNS; CDR2 reads SASEGT. This CDR3 is built from 15 residues.

CDR3 residues: CASSPLWGTYEQYF. The CDR3, as DNA: TGTGCCAGCAGCCCCCTCTGGGGTACCTACGAGCAGTACTTC. The chain couples TRBV7-2 to TRBJ2-7; the D is unclear. The CDR3 loop spans 14 amino acids. Trimming removed 5 bases from V and 2 bases from J, with 13 bases in between. Germline V gene sequence: CDR1 SGHTA, CDR2 FQGNSA.

The CDR3 nucleotides are TGTGCCAGCAGCTTAGGGAGGGGCAACTACAATGAGCAGTTCTTC. Translated: CASSLGRGNYNEQFF. V and J are TRBV13 and TRBJ2-1, with D perhaps assigned TRBD1 or TRBD2 (5 bases each). With 0 bases removed from V and 3 bases from J, the gap between germline ends came to 9 bases. The germline gives CDR1 PRHDT, CDR2 FYEKMQ (reference sequence). There are 15 residues in the CDR3.

The chain employs TRBV7-8 and TRBJ2-1; the D gene is possibly TRBD2 (5 bases). The ends were cut back, 3 bases at V and 0 bases at J, with 6 bases in the middle. The CDR3 loop spans 14 amino acids. The germline CDR1 and CDR2 sequences are SGHVS and FQNEAQ. The CDR3 here is CASSFAGSYNEQFF. CDR3 coding DNA: TGTGCCAGCAGCTTCGCGGGCTCCTACAATGAGCAGTTCTTC.

The chain couples TRBV11-2 to TRBJ2-2; no clear D gene. The CDR3 covers 14 residues. Germline V gene sequence: CDR1 SGHAT, CDR2 FQNNGV. V was pared by 5 bases and J by 4 bases, with 11 bases between. Here the CDR3 DNA reads TGTGCCAGCAGCCGCCCGGGCACCACCGGGGAGCTGTTTTTT. It specifies CASSRPGTTGELFF.

The chain combines TRBV19 with TRBJ2-5; the match to TRBD2 covers 14 bases. This CDR3 region has 15 residues. The ends lost 5 bases at V and 5 bases at J; junction bases unmatched: 4. CDR1 and CDR2 (germline): LNHDA, SQIVND (reference sequence). The CDR3 sequence is CASSGTSGSWETQYF. The CDR3 DNA reads as TGTGCCAGTAGTGGGACTAGCGGGAGCTGGGAGACCCAGTACTTC.

This clone was observed once. The gene calls are TRBV28 and TRBJ2-7, with 14 bases matching TRBD2. The CDR3 runs 16 residues. J lost 3 bases, V lost 6 bases, and 7 bases had no gene match. Germline assignment: CDR1 MDHEN and CDR2 SYDVKM. CDR3: CASRPLGLAGGYEQYF. DNA of the CDR3: TGTGCCAGCAGACCCCTAGGACTAGCGGGAGGCTACGAGCAGTACTTC. The entire variable domain, with the rest obtained from reference TRBV28 and TRBJ2-7, is as follows: DVKVTQSSRYLVKRTGEKVFLECVQDMDHENMFWYRQDPGLGLRLIYFSYDVKMKEKGDIPEGYSVSREKKERFSLILESASTNQTSMYLCASRPLGLAGGYEQYFGPGTRLTVT.

The chain employs TRBV19 and TRBJ1-5, with D unclear. Germline CDR1 and CDR2: LNHDA and SQIVND (reference sequence). Trimming took 3 bases from V and 1 from J, leaving 13 bases between them. The CDR3 contains 16 residues. The CDR3 DNA reads TGTGCCAGTAGTATTAAGACTTGGGTCAGCAATCAGCCCCAGCATTTT. The encoded protein is CASSIKTWVSNQPQHF.

Here the CDR3 reads CASSTTGGWSETQYF. CDR3 coding DNA: TGTGCCAGCAGCACAACAGGGGGCTGGAGTGAGACCCAGTACTTC. V is TRBV21-1 and J is TRBJ2-5; the table's TRBD1 call for D was not verified on the DNA. TRBV21-1 counts as a pseudogene. CDR3 size: 15 residues.

The chain couples TRBV6-1 to TRBJ2-7; D might be TRBD1 (6 bases). V was cut by 7 bases and J by 7 bases, with 11 bases left in between. Germline CDR1 is MNHNS and CDR2 is SASEGT. This CDR3 region has 11 residues. The CDR3 is CASTTGREQYF. CDR3 sequence (DNA): TGTGCCAGCACTACAGGGCGAGAGCAGTACTTC.

The chain employs TRBV2 and TRBJ1-2, with no clear D. This CDR3 has 12 amino acids. V lost 4 bases, J lost 3 bases, and 6 bases lay in between. Germline V gene data show CDR1 as SNHLY and CDR2 as FYNNEI. The CDR3 sequence: CASSVGDYGYTF. CDR3 sequence (DNA): TGTGCCAGCAGTGTTGGGGACTATGGCTACACCTTC.

This sequence joins TRBV6-4 and TRBJ2-7, with a tentative D call TRBD1 (5 bases). V was shortened by 5 bases and J by 7 bases, with 18 bases between the two germline ends. CDR3 length: 14 amino acids. Per the germline V gene, CDR1 is MRHNA and CDR2 is SNTAGT. CDR3 loop: CASSHLLGQGEQYF. CDR3 sequence (DNA): TGTGCCAGCAGTCACCTCTTAGGGCAGGGAGAGCAGTACTTC.

V and J are TRBV15 and TRBJ2-5; D remains unclear. V was trimmed by 5 bases and J by 5 bases, leaving 15 bases between them. Per the germline V gene, CDR1 is LNHNV and CDR2 is YYDKDF (reference sequence). The CDR3 length is 14 residues. CDR3: CATSPRKSAETQYF. The CDR3, as DNA: TGTGCCACCAGCCCCCGGAAGTCAGCGGAGACCCAGTACTTC.

CDR3 nucleotides: TGTGCCATCAGTGAGCTGCGGGGATCCTACAATGAGCAGTTCTTC. Translating gives CAISELRGSYNEQFF. The V gene is TRBV10-3, the J gene TRBJ2-1, with D maybe TRBD2 (6 bases). The germline CDR1 and CDR2 sequences are ENHRY and SYGVKD. The CDR3 has 15 amino acids. V lost 2 bases and J 1 base, leaving 9 bases between the germline ends.

The rearrangement uses TRBV6-1 and TRBJ1-2; weak D call: TRBD1 (6 bases). Between the trimmed V and J ends, which lost 8 bases and 7 bases, there was a span of 17 bases. The CDR3 covers 13 residues. Germline CDR1 reads MNHNS; CDR2 reads SASEGT. CDR3 coding DNA: TGTGCCAGCTCCCCTGAGGGGGGAACTGGCTACACCTTC. Translated: CASSPEGGTGYTF.

V is TRBV7-8 and J is TRBJ2-1, with TRBD2 matching 12 bases. The CDR3 extends over 18 amino acids. The V gene's germline CDR1 is SGHVS and CDR2 FQNEAQ. J gave up 0 bases and V 5 bases, and 8 bases lay outside the gene matches. In DNA form, the CDR3 reads TGTGCCAGCAGCCCCCAGGGACTAGCGGGCCGCTCCTACAATGAGCAGTTCTTC. Translation gives CASSPQGLAGRSYNEQFF. The entire variable domain, with the rest obtained from reference TRBV7-8 and TRBJ2-1, is as follows: GAGVSQSPRYKVAKRGQDVALRCDPISGHVSLFWYQQALGQGPEFLTYFQNEAQLDKSGLPSDRFFAERPEGSVSTLKIQRTQQEDSAVYLCASSPQGLAGRSYNEQFFGPGTRLTVL.

J is TRBJ1-5 and V is TRBV28; TRBD1 agrees at 7 bases. The J segment lost 1 base and the V segment lost 6 bases, leaving 15 bases of the junction unmatched. CDR1 is MDHEN and CDR2 is SYDVKM in the germline V gene. CDR3 length: 18 amino acids. The CDR3 DNA sequence: TGTGCCAGCAGACTCTCACAGGGGAGGGGGCAAAGCAATCAGCCCCAGCATTTT. Amino acids: CASRLSQGRGQSNQPQHF.

This clone appeared once. The sample contains more than one DNA sequence encoding this CDR3. The chain carries TRBV28 and TRBJ1-5; D remains unclear. CDR1 and CDR2 (germline): MDHEN, SYDVKM. Trimming pared 4 bases from V and 7 bases from J, leaving 5 bases between. There are 11 residues in the CDR3. CDR3: CASSSHQPQHF. DNA for the CDR3: TGTGCCAGCAGTTCCCACCAGCCCCAGCATTTT.

In the case of this clone: In the same sample, other DNA sequences code for this CDR3. The rearrangement links TRBV29-1 to TRBJ2-3; no clear D gene. CDR3 length: 11 residues. Germline CDR1 reads SQVTM; CDR2 reads ANQGSEA. With 4 bases removed from V and 2 bases from J, the gap between germline ends came to 4 bases. CDR3 DNA: TGCAGCGTTGCTACCACAGATACGCAGTATTTT. Its protein product is CSVATTDTQYF.

J is TRBJ2-3 and V is TRBV14; TRBD2 matches 10 bases. V lost 3 bases to trimming and J lost 6 bases; unmatched junction nucleotides: 6. Germline CDR1 reads SGHDN; CDR2 reads FVKESK. This CDR3 has 15 amino acids. Written as DNA, the CDR3 is TGTGCCAGCAGCCACCAAGCGGGAGGGTTGGATACGCAGTATTTT. This codes for CASSHQAGGLDTQYF.

The rearrangement joins TRBV11-2 to TRBJ2-7, with 11 bases fitting TRBD2. The CDR3 runs 15 residues. The trim removed 5 bases at V and 4 bases at J, leaving 7 bases unmatched. Germline V CDR1 and CDR2: SGHAT, FQNNGV. The CDR3 sequence: CASSTLAGDKYEQYF. The DNA for the CDR3 is TGTGCCAGCAGCACACTAGCGGGAGATAAATACGAGCAGTACTTC.

CDR3: CASSLDRGFYGYTF. CDR3 DNA: TGTGCCAGCAGCTTGGACAGGGGATTTTATGGCTACACCTTC. This chain joins TRBV5-4 and TRBJ1-2; TRBD1 matches at 7 bases. V shed 0 bases, J shed 5 bases, and the junction held 4 bases outside the gene matches. This CDR3 is built from 14 residues. Germline CDR1 and CDR2: SGHNT and YYREEE (reference sequence).